This T cell receptor beta chain was identified in a study of Ad26.COV2.S vaccination and SARS-CoV-2 variants. Study summary: Doses of Ad26.COV2.S were injected into muscle once or twice, 56 days apart.

The germline V gene encodes CDR1 KGHSH and CDR2 LQKENI. The V gene end was trimmed by 2 bases and the J gene end by 2 bases; junction bases not matched to a gene: 3. CDR3 length equals 14 residues. The treatment here: roughly 18 received Ad26.COV2.S at low or high dose, single or two shots; 5 received placebo; per-sample allocation not given. Each sample was drawn 63 days after the first injection (of vaccine or placebo). Ad26 vector vaccine expressed Wuhan-strain SARS-CoV-2 spike. TCRdb's table, derived via immunoSEQ multiplex PCR, lists solely in-frame clones and lacks some. The data contain about half a million clones, 80% to 90% of them singletons.

The specimen comprised peripheral blood, sampled in a trial of Ad26.COV2.S vaccine versus placebo. J is TRBJ2-7 and V is TRBV18, with TRBD1 matching over 7 bases. The sequence derives from a person aged 18-60 years who received the Ad26.COV2.S COVID-19 vaccine or a placebo. This chain's CDR3 is CASSPRDSPYEQYF. The DNA of the CDR3 is TGTGCCAGCTCACCAAGGGACAGCCCCTACGAGCAGTACTTC.